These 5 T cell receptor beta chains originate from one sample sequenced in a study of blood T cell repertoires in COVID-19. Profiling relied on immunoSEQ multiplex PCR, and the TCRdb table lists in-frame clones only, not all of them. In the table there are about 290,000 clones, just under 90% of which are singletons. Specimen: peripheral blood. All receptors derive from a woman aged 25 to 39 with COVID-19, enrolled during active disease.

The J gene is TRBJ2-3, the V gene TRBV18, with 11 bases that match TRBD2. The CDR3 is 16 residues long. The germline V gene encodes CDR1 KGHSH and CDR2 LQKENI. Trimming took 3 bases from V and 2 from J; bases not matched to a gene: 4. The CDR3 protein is CASSPRLAGPTDTQYF. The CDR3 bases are TGTGCCAGCTCACCTCGACTAGCGGGGCCCACAGATACGCAGTATTTT.

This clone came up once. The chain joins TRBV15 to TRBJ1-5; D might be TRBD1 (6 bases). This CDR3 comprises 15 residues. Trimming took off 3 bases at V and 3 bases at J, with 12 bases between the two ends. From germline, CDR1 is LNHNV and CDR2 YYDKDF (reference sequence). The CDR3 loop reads CATSSADSSNQPQHF. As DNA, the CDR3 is TGTGCCACCAGCAGCGCGGACAGCTCCAATCAGCCCCAGCATTTT.

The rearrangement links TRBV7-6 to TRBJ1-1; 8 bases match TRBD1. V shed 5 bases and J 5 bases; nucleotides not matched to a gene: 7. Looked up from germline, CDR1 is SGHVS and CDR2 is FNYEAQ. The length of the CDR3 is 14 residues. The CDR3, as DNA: TGTGCCAGCAGCACTACAGGGGGGAGAACTGAAGCTTTCTTT. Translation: CASSTTGGRTEAFF.

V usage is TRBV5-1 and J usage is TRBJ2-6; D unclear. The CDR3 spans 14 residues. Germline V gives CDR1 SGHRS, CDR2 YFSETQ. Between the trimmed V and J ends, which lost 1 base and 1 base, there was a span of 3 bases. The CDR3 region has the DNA TGCGCCAGCAGCTTGTATTCTGGGGCCAACGTCCTGACTTTC. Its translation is CASSLYSGANVLTF. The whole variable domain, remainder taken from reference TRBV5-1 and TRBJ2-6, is KAGVTQTPRYLIKTRGQQVTLSCSPISGHRSVSWYQQTPGQGLQFLFEYFSETQRNKGNFPGRFSGRQFSNSRSEMNVSTLELGDSALYLCASSLYSGANVLTFGAGSRLTVL.

The CDR3 DNA reads as TGTGCCAGCAGCTTGGCAGGCAGTCCCTCTGGGGCCAACGTCCTGACTTTC. Translated, it gives CASSLAGSPSGANVLTF. The chain has TRBV5-6 and TRBJ2-6; D is unclear. The CDR3 is 17 residues long. Germline loops: CDR1 SGHDT, CDR2 YYEEEE. Trimming took 0 bases from V and 0 from J, leaving 10 bases between them.